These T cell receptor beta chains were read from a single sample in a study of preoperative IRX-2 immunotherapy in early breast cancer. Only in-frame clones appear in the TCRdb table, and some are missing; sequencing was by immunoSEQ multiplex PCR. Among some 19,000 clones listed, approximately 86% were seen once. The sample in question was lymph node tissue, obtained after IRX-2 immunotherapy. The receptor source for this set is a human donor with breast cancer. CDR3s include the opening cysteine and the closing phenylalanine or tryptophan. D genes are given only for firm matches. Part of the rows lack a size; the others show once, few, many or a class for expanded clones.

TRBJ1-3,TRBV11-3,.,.,TGTGCCAGCAGCTTGAGCGATCTCTCTGGAAACACCATATATTTT,CASSLSDLSGNTIYF
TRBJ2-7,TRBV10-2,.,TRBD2,TGCGCCAGCAGTGACCGGGGACTAGCGGGAGAGTACGAGCAGTACTTC,CASSDRGLAGEYEQYF
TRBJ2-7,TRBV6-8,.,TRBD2,TGTGCCATCAGTGGATCGACTAGCGGGAGGGGTAGCGCTTCCTACGAGCAGTACTTC,CAISGSTSGRGSASYEQYF
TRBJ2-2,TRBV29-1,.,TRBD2,TGCAGCGTTGGCCCGGGACTAGCGGGAGAGACCGGGGAGCTGTTTTTT,CSVGPGLAGETGELFF
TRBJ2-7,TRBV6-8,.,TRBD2,TGTGCCAGCAGTTACCGAGGGGAGGGCCTTAACGAGCAGTACTTC,CASSYRGEGLNEQYF
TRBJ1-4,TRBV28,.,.,TGTGCCAGCAGCGATATCACAACTAATGAAAAACTGTTTTTT,CASSDITTNEKLFF
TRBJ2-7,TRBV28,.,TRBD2,TGTGCCAGCAGTCTATGGACTAGCGGGAGCTACGAGCAGTACTTC,CASSLWTSGSYEQYF
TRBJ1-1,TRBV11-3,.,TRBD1,TGTGCCAGCAGCAAGAGACAGGGGGCGGGGAGCACTGAAGCTTTCTTT,CASSKRQGAGSTEAFF
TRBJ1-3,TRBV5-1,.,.,TGCGCCAGCAGCAACGGGAATACTGGAAACACCATATATTTT,CASSNGNTGNTIYF
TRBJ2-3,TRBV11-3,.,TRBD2,TGTGCCAGCAGCCCCGGGACTAGCGTCACAGATACGCAGTATTTT,CASSPGTSVTDTQYF
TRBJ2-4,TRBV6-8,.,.,TGTGCCAGCAGTTCAAACAGACCGGGAGCCAAAAACATTCAGTACTTC,CASSSNRPGAKNIQYF
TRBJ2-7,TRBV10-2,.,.,TGCGCCAGCAGTGAGGTGCCCGACTCCTACGAGCAGTACTTC,CASSEVPDSYEQYF
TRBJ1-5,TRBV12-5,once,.,TGTGCTAGTGGCCCGGGCCCAAATCAGCCCCAGCATTTT,CASGPGPNQPQHF
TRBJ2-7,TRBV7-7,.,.,TGTGCCAGCAGCCCATCTCCGGGACGGTTCTACGAGCAGTACTTC,CASSPSPGRFYEQYF
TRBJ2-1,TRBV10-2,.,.,TGCGCCAGCAGTGAGGACCCCGAAGGGAATGAGCAGTTCTTC,CASSEDPEGNEQFF
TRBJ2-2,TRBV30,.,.,TGTGCCTGGCTTGGTGAGGGCACCGGGGAGCTGTTTTTT,CAWLGEGTGELFF
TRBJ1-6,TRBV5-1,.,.,TGCGCCAGCAGCTTGGGGGGGAGCTCCTATAATTCACCCCTCCACTTT,CASSLGGSSYNSPLHF
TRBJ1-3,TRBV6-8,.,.,TGTGCCAGCATTTATGGACAGCTACAAGACACCATATATTTT,CASIYGQLQDTIYF
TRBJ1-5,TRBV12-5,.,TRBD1,TGTGCTAGTGGTTTGGACAGGGGTCTGTATCAGCCCCAGCATTTT,CASGLDRGLYQPQHF
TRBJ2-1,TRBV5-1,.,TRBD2,TGCGCCAGCAGCTCGGGACTAGCGGGCTACAATGAGCAGTTCTTC,CASSSGLAGYNEQFF